This T cell receptor (beta chain) was documented in a study of shared clonotypes between healthy human individuals. Study-level points and caveats: Rarefaction showed that sequencing of sorted subsets was incomplete (despite large depth). Shared across a few donors were around 4.7% of the naive CD4 clonotypes.

In the case of this clone: Its antigen remains unidentified.

Original analysis: Filtering differed since immunoSEQ provided only junctions, with no quality scores. Data came from immunoSEQ multiplex PCR; TCRdb stores just in-frame clones and leaves some out. That table gives V, J and clone size, and the DNA gave D and trimming. Here the sample spans more than 1 million clones, more than 75% being singletons. The germline V and J ends were trimmed by 3 bases and 5 bases, with 13 bases remaining between them. CDR1 is MNHNS, CDR2 SASEGT, per germline. The CDR3 is 14 residues long. The sequencing input was memory CD4+ T cells from PBMCs. The subset is: CD45RA-negative fraction. The clonotype was recovered from a man aged 18 to 29 in good health. Some clones in this sample may be carry-over from other donors' samples. The chain couples TRBV6-1 to TRBJ2-5; TRBD2 is a possible D gene (6 bases). The CDR3 reads CASSDQGGTETQYF. The CDR3 bases are TGTGCCAGCAGTGACCAGGGCGGGACGGAGACCCAGTACTTC.